This T cell receptor (beta chain) was retrieved from a study of blood T cells in healthy people across ages. Overall study findings and caveats: What prevented conclusive comparison of naive and antigen-experienced cells was that PBMCs were unsorted.

This clonotype has a count of ten or more. Its antigen is unknown. Trimming took off 5 bases at V and 6 bases at J, with 11 bases between the two ends. CDR1 and CDR2 (germline): LNHNV, YYDKDF (reference sequence). CDR3 length equals 12 residues. Through a sample-barcoded 5' primer and a J-beta primer mix, a second PCR was run for roughly 7 to 11 cycles. MiXCR was run by TCRdb on the 5' RACE reads, yielding one entry per CDR3 protein. The sample holds 1.5 million to 2 million distinct CDR3 sequences; about 39% are singletons and the top ten take under 25%. Sequenced: blood. The TCR sequence derives from a human donor in good health. The chain links TRBV15 to TRBJ2-7; D ambiguous. In DNA, the CDR3 is TGTGCCACCAGCTCGCAGTCCGCCGAGCAGTACTTC. Amino acids: CATSSQSAEQYF.